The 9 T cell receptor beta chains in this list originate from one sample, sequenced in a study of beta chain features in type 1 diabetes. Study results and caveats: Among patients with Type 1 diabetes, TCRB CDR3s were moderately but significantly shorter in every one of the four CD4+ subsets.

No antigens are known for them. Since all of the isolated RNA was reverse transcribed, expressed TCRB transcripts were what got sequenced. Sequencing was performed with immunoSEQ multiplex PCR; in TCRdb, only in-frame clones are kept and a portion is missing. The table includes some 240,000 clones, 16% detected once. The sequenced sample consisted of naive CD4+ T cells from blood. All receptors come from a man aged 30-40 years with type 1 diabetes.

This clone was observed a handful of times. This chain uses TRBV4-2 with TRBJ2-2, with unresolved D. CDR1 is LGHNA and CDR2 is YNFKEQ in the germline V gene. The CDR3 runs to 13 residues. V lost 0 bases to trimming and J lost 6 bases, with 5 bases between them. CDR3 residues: CASSQETSGELFF. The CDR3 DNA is TGTGCCAGCAGCCAAGAAACTTCCGGGGAGCTGTTTTTT.

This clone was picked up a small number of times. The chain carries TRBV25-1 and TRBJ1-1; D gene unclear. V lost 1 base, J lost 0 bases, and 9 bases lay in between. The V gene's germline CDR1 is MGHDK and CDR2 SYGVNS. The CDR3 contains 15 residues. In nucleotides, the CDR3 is TGTGCCAGCAGTGAATTCGGAAGGGTGAACACTGAAGCTTTCTTT. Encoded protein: CASSEFGRVNTEAFF.

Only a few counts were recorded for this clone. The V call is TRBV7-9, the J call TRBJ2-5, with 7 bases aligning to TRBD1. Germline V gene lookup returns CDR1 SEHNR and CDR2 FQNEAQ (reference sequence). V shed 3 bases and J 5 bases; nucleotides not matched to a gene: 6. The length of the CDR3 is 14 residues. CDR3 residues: CASSFLTGSETQYF. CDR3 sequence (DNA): TGTGCCAGCAGCTTCCTGACAGGGTCGGAGACCCAGTACTTC.

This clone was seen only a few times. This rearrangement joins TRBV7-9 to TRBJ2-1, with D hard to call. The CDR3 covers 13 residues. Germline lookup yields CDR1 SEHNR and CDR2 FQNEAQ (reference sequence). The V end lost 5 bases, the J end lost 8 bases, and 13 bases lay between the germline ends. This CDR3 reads CASSQWTGHEQFF. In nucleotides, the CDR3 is TGTGCCAGCAGCCAGTGGACGGGCCATGAGCAGTTCTTC.

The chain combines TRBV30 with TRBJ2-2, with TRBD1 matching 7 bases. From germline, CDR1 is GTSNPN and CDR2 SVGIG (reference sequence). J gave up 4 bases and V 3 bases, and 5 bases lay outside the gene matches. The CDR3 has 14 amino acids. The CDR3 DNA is TGTGCCTGGAGAAAAGGGACAGCCACCGGGGAGCTGTTTTTT. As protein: CAWRKGTATGELFF.

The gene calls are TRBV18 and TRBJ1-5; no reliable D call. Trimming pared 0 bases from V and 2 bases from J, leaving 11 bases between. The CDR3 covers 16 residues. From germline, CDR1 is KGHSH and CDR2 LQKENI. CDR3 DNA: TGTGCCAGCTCACCACCTTCGGGAAGGGGCAATCAGCCCCAGCATTTT. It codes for CASSPPSGRGNQPQHF. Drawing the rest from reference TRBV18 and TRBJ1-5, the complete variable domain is NAGVMQNPRHLVRRRGQEARLRCSPMKGHSHVYWYRQLPEEGLKFMVYLQKENIIDESGMPKERFSAEFPKEGPSILRIQQVVRGDSAAYFCASSPPSGRGNQPQHFGDGTRLSIL.

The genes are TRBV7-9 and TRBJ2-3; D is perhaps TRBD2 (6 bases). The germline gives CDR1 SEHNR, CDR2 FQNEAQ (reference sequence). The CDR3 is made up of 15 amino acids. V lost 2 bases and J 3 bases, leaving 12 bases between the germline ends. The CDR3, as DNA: TGTGCCAGCAGCTTAAGACTAGGGCTGACAGATACGCAGTATTTT. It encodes CASSLRLGLTDTQYF. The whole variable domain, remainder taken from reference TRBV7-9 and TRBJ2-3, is DTGVSQNPRHKITKRGQNVTFRCDPISEHNRLYWYRQTLGQGPEFLTYFQNEAQLEKSRLLSDRFSAERPKGSFSTLEIQRTEQGDSAMYLCASSLRLGLTDTQYFGPGTRLTVL.

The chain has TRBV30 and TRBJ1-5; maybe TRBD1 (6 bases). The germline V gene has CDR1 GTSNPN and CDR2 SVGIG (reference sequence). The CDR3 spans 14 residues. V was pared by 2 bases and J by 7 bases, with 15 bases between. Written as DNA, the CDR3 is TGTGCCTGGAGTCTACAGGGATTCGGGCAGCCCCAGCATTTT. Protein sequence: CAWSLQGFGQPQHF.

CDR3 region: CAWSVPSERTGNTIYF. DNA for the CDR3: TGTGCCTGGAGTGTACCCTCAGAGAGAACTGGAAACACCATATATTTT. This chain uses TRBV30 with TRBJ1-3; no definite D call. V was cut by 0 bases and J by 2 bases, with 14 bases left in between. CDR1 is GTSNPN and CDR2 is SVGIG in the germline V gene (reference sequence). There are 16 residues in the CDR3.